What follows are 23 T cell receptor beta chains derived from one specimen sequenced in a study of blood T cell repertoires in COVID-19. Only in-frame clones appear in the TCRdb table, and some are missing; sequencing was by immunoSEQ multiplex PCR. The sample has hundreds of thousands of clones; approximately 90% are singletons. The sequenced sample consisted of PBMCs or T cells enriched from blood (not recorded which). These receptors were taken from a man under 40 who had recovered from COVID-19.

Only one count was recorded for this clone. The chain carries TRBV29-1 and TRBJ2-5, with 8 bases identical to TRBD1. CDR3 length: 14 amino acids. Per germline, CDR1 SQVTM and CDR2 ANQGSEA. V shed 6 bases and J 4 bases; nucleotides not matched to a gene: 10. Here the CDR3 reads CSVSTGTGVETQYF. CDR3 bases: TGCAGCGTGTCAACCGGGACAGGAGTAGAGACCCAGTACTTC.

The chain carries TRBV10-1 and TRBJ2-2; 7 positions agree with TRBD1. Germline lookup yields CDR1 WNHNN and CDR2 SYGVQD (reference sequence). This CDR3 comprises 18 residues. Trimming cost V 6 bases and J 1 base; bases outside gene matches: 14. In DNA, the CDR3 is TGCGCCAGCAGGTCAGGGGGAAGGGACGATCTGAACACCGGGGAGCTGTTTTTT. Encoded protein: CASRSGGRDDLNTGELFF.

CDR3 nucleotides: TGTGCCAGCAGCCGGCTCCGGGGTGAGCAGTTCTTC. Translating it yields CASSRLRGEQFF. V usage is TRBV28 and J usage is TRBJ2-1, with a possible D match to TRBD2 (5 bases). The ends were cut back, 6 bases at V and 9 bases at J, with 12 bases in the middle. The CDR3 sequence is 12 residues long. Germline V gene sequence: CDR1 MDHEN, CDR2 SYDVKM.

Regarding this clone: Other DNA sequences in the sample encode the same CDR3. V and J are TRBV9 and TRBJ2-7; a possible D gene is TRBD2 (5 bases). CDR3 length: 15 amino acids. Per the germline V gene, CDR1 is SGDLS and CDR2 is YYNGEE. Between the trimmed V and J ends, which lost 2 bases and 0 bases, there was a span of 12 bases. CDR3 region: CASSVGSASSYEQYF. CDR3 DNA: TGTGCCAGCAGCGTCGGTAGCGCGAGCTCCTACGAGCAGTACTTC.

The rearrangement joins TRBV14 to TRBJ1-2, with unresolved D. V lost 1 base to trimming and J lost 6 bases, with 15 bases between them. Germline V gives CDR1 SGHDN, CDR2 FVKESK. There are 15 residues in the CDR3. Here the CDR3 reads CASSQAFPSSDGYTF. CDR3 DNA: TGTGCCAGCAGCCAAGCTTTTCCCTCCTCCGATGGCTACACCTTC.

This clone was counted between two and nine times. This chain connects TRBV18 to TRBJ1-5; D call uncertain. V lost 0 bases to trimming and J lost 3 bases, with 9 bases between them. CDR3 length: 15 amino acids. Per the germline V gene, CDR1 is KGHSH and CDR2 is LQKENI. The CDR3 here is CASSPPAVYNQPQHF. The CDR3, as DNA: TGTGCCAGCTCACCACCGGCGGTCTACAATCAGCCCCAGCATTTT.

The chain uses TRBV4-1 and TRBJ2-6, with D tentatively TRBD2 (6 bases). Germline loops: CDR1 MGHRA, CDR2 YSYEKL. The V gene lost 1 base and the J gene lost 3 bases, with 16 bases spanning the gap. The length of the CDR3 is 18 residues. CDR3 in DNA: TGCGCCAGCAGCCAAGTCCCGGGAGCCCCGGGTGGGGCCAACGTCCTGACTTTC. The encoded protein is CASSQVPGAPGGANVLTF.

The chain employs TRBV18 and TRBJ1-3, with 9 bases aligning to TRBD1. The CDR3 has 14 amino acids. The ends lost 3 bases at V and 6 bases at J; junction bases unmatched: 3. Germline assignment: CDR1 KGHSH and CDR2 LQKENI. CDR3 bases: TGTGCCAGCTCACCCGGACAGGGGATAAACACCATATATTTT. It is translated as CASSPGQGINTIYF.

This clone came up a few times. The rearrangement links TRBV2 to TRBJ1-2; 7 positions agree with TRBD1. Germline CDR1 SNHLY, CDR2 FYNNEI. The CDR3 loop spans 14 amino acids. V shed 7 bases, J shed 7 bases, and the junction held 12 bases outside the gene matches. The CDR3 sequence is CASTRSGTESGYTF. In DNA form, the CDR3 reads TGTGCCAGCACCCGATCGGGGACAGAAAGTGGCTACACCTTC.

About this clone itself: Other DNA sequences in this specimen translate into the identical CDR3. The chain couples TRBV27 to TRBJ2-7; no clear D. The CDR3 extends over 11 amino acids. The V gene's germline CDR1 is MNHEY and CDR2 SMNVEV (reference sequence). The V end was cut by 4 bases, the J end by 3 bases, with 4 bases between. For the CDR3, the DNA is TGTGCCAGCAGTTCTTACTACGAGCAGTACTTC. Translation: CASSSYYEQYF.

The chain is built from TRBV28 and TRBJ1-1, with a weak D call TRBD1 (6 bases). The germline V and J ends were trimmed by 5 bases and 3 bases, with 16 bases remaining between them. The CDR3 consists of 15 residues. CDR1 MDHEN and CDR2 SYDVKM come from the germline V gene. The DNA of the CDR3 is TGTGCCAGCAGTCCGACAGGCCAAGGGTACACTGAAGCTTTCTTT. It codes for CASSPTGQGYTEAFF.

This clone was counted a single time. This chain connects TRBV7-9 to TRBJ1-6, with 9 bases matching TRBD1. The germline V gene has CDR1 SEHNR and CDR2 FQNEAQ (reference sequence). The CDR3 has 15 amino acids. V was clipped by 6 bases and J by 6 bases; unmatched bases: 6. CDR3 sequence: CASSSTGGGNSPLHF. The CDR3 DNA sequence: TGTGCCAGCAGTTCGACAGGGGGGGGTAATTCACCCCTCCACTTT.

The chain employs TRBV18 and TRBJ2-1; 10 positions agree with TRBD2. CDR1 and CDR2 from the germline V gene are KGHSH and LQKENI. This CDR3 has 14 residues. The V gene end was trimmed by 3 bases and the J gene end by 9 bases; junction bases not matched to a gene: 5. CDR3 nucleotide sequence: TGTGCCAGCTCACCCCAGCGGGAGGGAAGTGAGCAGTTCTTC. Residues: CASSPQREGSEQFF.

Details on this clone: Additional DNA sequences in this sample encode the identical CDR3. The chain has TRBV28 and TRBJ1-5; D not certain. Germline V lookup: CDR1 MDHEN, CDR2 SYDVKM. The V end lost 3 bases, the J end lost 3 bases, and 9 bases lay between the germline ends. This CDR3 is built from 14 residues. The chain's CDR3 is CASSFPGDNQPQHF. In nucleotides, the CDR3 is TGTGCCAGCAGTTTCCCGGGTGACAATCAGCCCCAGCATTTT.

The CDR3 nucleotides read TGTGCCAGTAGTATGCAAGCGGGGATCGGTGAGACCCAGTACTTC. As protein: CASSMQAGIGETQYF. This chain uses TRBV19 with TRBJ2-5; 7 nucleotides align to TRBD2. In germline, CDR1 is LNHDA, CDR2 SQIVND (reference sequence). The CDR3 length is 15 residues. V was clipped by 3 bases and J by 5 bases; unmatched bases: 9.

The V gene is TRBV5-6, the J gene TRBJ2-7; 8 bases map to TRBD1. CDR1 is SGHDT and CDR2 is YYEEEE in the germline V gene. This CDR3 contains 15 residues. V lost 4 bases and J lost 6; bases outside the gene matches: 12. Here the CDR3 reads CASSPSGGGHAEQYF. Written as DNA, the CDR3 is TGTGCCAGCAGCCCATCAGGGGGCGGCCACGCCGAGCAGTACTTC.

This chain joins TRBV24-1 and TRBJ2-7; 8 bases align to TRBD1. This CDR3 is built from 14 residues. V lost 9 bases to trimming and J lost 5 bases; unmatched junction nucleotides: 11. Germline CDR1 and CDR2: KGHDR and SFDVKD. The CDR3 DNA reads as TGTGCCACCCCCGCGGCAGGGGGCCGGGACGAGCAGTACTTC. Its translation is CATPAAGGRDEQYF.

The chain is built from TRBV4-1 and TRBJ1-5; the D is unclear. Germline CDR1 MGHRA, CDR2 YSYEKL. V lost 1 base and J 0 bases, leaving 7 bases between the germline ends. The CDR3 loop spans 15 amino acids. The CDR3 loop is CASSQALDSNQPQHF. The CDR3 DNA reads as TGCGCCAGCAGCCAAGCTTTAGATAGCAATCAGCCCCAGCATTTT.

This clone was observed a single time. The chain is built from TRBV29-1 and TRBJ1-1; D possibly corresponds to TRBD1 (6 bases). The CDR3 has 15 amino acids. In germline, CDR1 is SQVTM, CDR2 ANQGSEA. With 7 bases removed from V and 1 base from J, the gap between germline ends came to 19 bases. CDR3 nucleotide sequence: TGCAGCGCTTTACCTCTGGACAGCTGGAACACTGAAGCTTTCTTT. This encodes CSALPLDSWNTEAFF. The complete variable domain, with remaining parts taken from reference TRBV29-1 and TRBJ1-1, reads SAVISQKPSRDICQRGTSLTIQCQVDSQVTMMFWYRQQPGQSLTLIATANQGSEATYESGFVIDKFPISRPNLTFSTLTVSNMSPEDSSIYLCSALPLDSWNTEAFFGQGTRLTVV.

The J gene is TRBJ1-1, the V gene TRBV3-1 (or the pseudogene TRBV3-2); 9 nucleotides align to TRBD1. CDR1 is LGHDT, CDR2 YNNKEL, per germline (reference sequence). Trimming removed 5 bases from V and 4 bases from J; junction bases left unmatched: 5. The CDR3 is 14 amino acids. This CDR3 reads CASSWDRVGTEAFF. The CDR3 DNA reads as TGTGCCAGCAGCTGGGACAGGGTGGGCACTGAAGCTTTCTTT.

The V call is TRBV4-1, the J call TRBJ2-7, with 9 positions matching TRBD1. The CDR3 contains 14 residues. The germline V gene encodes CDR1 MGHRA and CDR2 YSYEKL. Trimming took 0 bases from V and 6 from J; bases not matched to a gene: 3. Here the CDR3 DNA reads TGCGCCAGCAGCCAAGATAGGGACAGGGTCGAGCAGTACTTC. Its protein product is CASSQDRDRVEQYF.

This chain links TRBV2 with TRBJ1-2, with D uncertain. V was cut by 9 bases and J by 0 bases, with 8 bases left in between. Germline loops: CDR1 SNHLY, CDR2 FYNNEI. The CDR3 runs to 12 residues. CDR3: CASTRANYGYTF. The CDR3 nucleotides read TGTGCCAGTACGAGAGCTAACTATGGCTACACCTTC.

This sequence joins TRBV10-3 and TRBJ2-2, with TRBD1 as a possible D gene (7 bases). This CDR3 comprises 13 residues. Germline loops: CDR1 ENHRY, CDR2 SYGVKD. V lost 7 bases and J lost 5, with 11 bases in between. The CDR3 protein is CAINRGGTGELFF. The CDR3, as DNA: TGTGCCATCAACAGGGGAGGAACCGGGGAGCTGTTTTTT.